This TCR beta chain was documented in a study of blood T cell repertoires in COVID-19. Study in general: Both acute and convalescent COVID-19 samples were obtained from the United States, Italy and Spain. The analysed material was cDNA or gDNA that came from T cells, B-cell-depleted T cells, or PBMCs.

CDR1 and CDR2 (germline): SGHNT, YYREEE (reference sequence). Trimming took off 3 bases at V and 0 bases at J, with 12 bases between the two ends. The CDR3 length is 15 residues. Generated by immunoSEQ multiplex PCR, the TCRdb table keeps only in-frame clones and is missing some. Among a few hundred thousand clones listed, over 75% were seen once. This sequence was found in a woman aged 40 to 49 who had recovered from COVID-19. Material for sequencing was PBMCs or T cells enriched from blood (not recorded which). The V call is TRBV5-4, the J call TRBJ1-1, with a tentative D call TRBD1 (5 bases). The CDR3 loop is CASSSDSYMNTEAFF. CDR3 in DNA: TGTGCCAGCAGCTCCGACAGTTACATGAACACTGAAGCTTTCTTT.